This is a list of T cell receptor beta chains from one sample in a study of glioma-infiltrating T cells. TCRdb reanalysed the multiplex PCR reads using MiXCR and keeps one entry per CDR3 protein. The sample carries about 2,800 distinct CDR3 sequences, around 35% recorded once. What was sequenced was glioma tissue, nonneoplastic brain tissue, or PBMCs (not recorded which). Every receptor here comes from a human donor with low-grade glioma or glioblastoma, undergoing nonglioma brain surgery, or in good health (not recorded which). CDR3s include the opening cysteine and the closing phenylalanine or tryptophan. Each record gives: V gene, clone size, J gene, D gene, CDR3 DNA, CDR3 protein. The D gene is left open where the match is weak. The size field is filled for only some rows; it gives once, few, many or a size class.

TRBV20-1	NA	TRBJ1-1	NA	TGCAGTGCAACCCACAGACTAATGAACACTGAAGCTTTCTTT	CSATHRLMNTEAFF
TRBV2	NA	TRBJ2-1	NA	TGTGCCAGCATGGGCAGCCCTCTAAGCTCCTACAATGAGCAGTTCTTC	CASMGSPLSSYNEQFF
TRBV20-1	NA	TRBJ1-2	NA	TGCAGTGCTAGCGAGTGTACAGTGGTTAAGGTCTCCCCCTTC	CSASECTVVKVSPF
TRBV29-1	medium-sized	TRBJ1-1	NA	TGCAGCGTCCGCGCGGGCAGCGACACTGAAGCTTTCTTT	CSVRAGSDTEAFF
TRBV6-1	NA	TRBJ2-5	NA	TGTGCCAGCAGTTCTCACACGGGGGACCTCGCCGATACCCAGTACTTC	CASSSHTGDLADTQYF
TRBV6-1	large	TRBJ1-5	NA	TGTGCCAGCAGTTCCGAGGGCGGTCAGCCCCAGCATTTT	CASSSEGGQPQHF
TRBV12-3/TRBV12-4	medium-sized	TRBJ2-3	NA	TGTGCCAGCAGCCTTAGCGGTTCCACAGATACGCAGTATTTT	CASSLSGSTDTQYF
TRBV7-2	medium-sized	TRBJ1-2	TRBD1	TGTGCCAGCAGCCCGACAGGGGGGAGCTATGGCTACACCTTC	CASSPTGGSYGYTF
TRBV7-2	NA	TRBJ1-1	NA	TGTGCCATCAGCTTTTACGGGAACACTGTATCTTTCTTT	CAISFYGNTVSFF
TRBV11-1	medium-sized	TRBJ2-5	TRBD1	TGTGCCAGCAGCCTATCCGGGCGACAGGGGGGACAAGAGACCCAGTACTTC	CASSLSGRQGGQETQYF
TRBV7-9	medium-sized	TRBJ2-1	NA	TGTGCCAGCAGCTTTCAGGCCAATGAGCAGTTCTTC	CASSFQANEQFF
TRBV6-5	NA	TRBJ1-1	TRBD1	TGTGCCACCCACCTACCGGGACAGGGGGCCACTGAAGCTTTCTTT	CATHLPGQGATEAFF
TRBV4-1	once	TRBJ2-5	NA	TGCGCCAGCAGCCAAGCTGGGAGCCCTCGCGAGACCCAGTACTTC	CASSQAGSPRETQYF
TRBV20-1	large	TRBJ2-1	TRBD2	TGCAGTGCTAGAGATCGGGACAGCCTAGCGGGGGGGCTCTATGAGCAGTTCTTC	CSARDRDSLAGGLYEQFF
TRBV29-1	medium-sized	TRBJ2-7	NA	TGCAGCGTTTCCCTAGGACTCTCCTACGAGCAGTACTTC	CSVSLGLSYEQYF
TRBV7-2	large	TRBJ1-2	NA	TGTGCCTCCTCATCAAGGGTGGGCTATGGCTACACCTTC	CASSSRVGYGYTF
TRBV2	NA	TRBJ1-4	NA	TGTGCCAGCAGTCACGGGTCGGGGGGCAAAAAACTGTTTTTT	CASSHGSGGKKLFF
TRBV2	many	TRBJ2-7	TRBD1	TGTGCCAGCAATCCGACAGGGGACGAGCAGTACTTC	CASNPTGDEQYF
TRBV19	few	TRBJ2-3	NA	TGTGCCAGCAGTATACGTAGCACAGGTGCGCAGTATTTT	CASSIRSTGAQYF
TRBV10-3	medium-sized	TRBJ1-1	NA	TGTGCCATCAGTGATGAGGGATCCGCGAGTAGCACTGAAGCTTTCTTT	CAISDEGSASSTEAFF
TRBV19	NA	TRBJ2-5	TRBD2	TGTGCCAGTAGTATTAACGGGGGGGTCGGAGAGGCCCAGTACTTC	CASSINGGVGEAQYF
TRBV12-3/TRBV12-4	medium-sized	TRBJ1-5	NA	TGTGCCAGCAGTTTCCGGGCGGGCAATCAGCCCCAGCATTTT	CASSFRAGNQPQHF
TRBV12-3/TRBV12-4	many	TRBJ2-5	NA	TGTGCCAGCAGCCCTGGGGAGACCCAGTACTTC	CASSPGETQYF
TRBV27	NA	TRBJ2-7	NA	TGTGCCAGCGGTTTTACCCTGACATTAGACGAGCAGTACTTC	CASGFTLTLDEQYF
TRBV29-1	many	TRBJ2-7	NA	TGCAGCGCCCTGACTGGACAGTCCTCCTACGAGCAGTACTTC	CSALTGQSSYEQYF
TRBV4-1	medium-sized	TRBJ1-1	TRBD1	TGCGCCAGCAGCCAAACCCGGACAGGGGGTGTGGGTGAAGCTTTCTTT	CASSQTRTGGVGEAFF
TRBV6-1	NA	TRBJ1-5	NA	TGTGCCAGCAGTCCCGCGAGGGGAGGGGATCAGCCCCAGCATTTT	CASSPARGGDQPQHF
TRBV12-3/TRBV12-4	many	TRBJ1-1	NA	TGTGCCAGCAGTTTAGGGACGAACACTGAAGCTTTCTTT	CASSLGTNTEAFF
TRBV19	medium-sized	TRBJ1-1	NA	TGTGCCAGTAGAAAGGACACGGCCCCCACTGAAGCTTTCTTT	CASRKDTAPTEAFF
TRBV7-9	many	TRBJ1-2	TRBD1	TGTGCCAGCAGCCGTGACAGGGGGCAAGGGGCCTCCCGCCTCTATGGCTACACCTTC	CASSRDRGQGASRLYGYTF
TRBV5-4	medium-sized	TRBJ2-5	TRBD1	TGTGCCAGCAGCTTGCGGGGCAGGGGGCGAGGAGAGACCCAGTACTTC	CASSLRGRGRGETQYF
TRBV6-5	NA	TRBJ1-1	NA	TGTGTTAGCAGTCACTCATGGAACACTGAAGCTTTCTTT	CVSSHSWNTEAFF
TRBV4-3	medium-sized	TRBJ2-3	NA	TGCGCCAGCAGCCCGACGAGAGGGGAATTCGATACGCAGTATTTT	CASSPTRGEFDTQYF
TRBV20-1	large	TRBJ2-1	TRBD2	TGCACCACGCGGAGGCTAGCGGCTTCCGAGCAGTTCTTC	CTTRRLAASEQFF
TRBV19	many	TRBJ1-1	NA	TGTGCCAGTAAAAGGGGTTTAAGGACTGAAGCTTTCTTT	CASKRGLRTEAFF
TRBV2	medium-sized	TRBJ1-1	NA	TGTGCCAGCAGTGAAATGTGGACCGAAGCTTTCTTT	CASSEMWTEAFF
TRBV3-1	NA	TRBJ2-7	TRBD2	TGTGACAGCAGAGATACGGGAGGCTCTCGGTTGGGCGAGCGGTACTTC	CDSRDTGGSRLGERYF
TRBV11-2	medium-sized	TRBJ2-2	NA	TGTGCCAGCAGCTTCGGGAGCAGAAGCACCGGGGAGCTGTTTTTT	CASSFGSRSTGELFF
TRBV12-3/TRBV12-4	many	TRBJ1-2	TRBD1	TGTGCCAGCAGTTCGACAGGGGCGGATGGCTACACCTTC	CASSSTGADGYTF
TRBV20-1	large	TRBJ2-2	NA	TGCAGTGCTAGGTTGACAGACACCGGGGAGCTGTTTTTT	CSARLTDTGELFF
TRBV5-4	medium-sized	TRBJ2-3	TRBD2	TGTGCCAGCAGCGTTGGACTAGCGGGGGGGGACACAGATACGCAGTATTTT	CASSVGLAGGDTDTQYF
TRBV20-1	NA	TRBJ1-5	NA	TGCATTTCTTGGACATACTGGCAGCCCCAGCATTTT	CISWTYWQPQHF
TRBV7-6	many	TRBJ1-1	TRBD1	TGTGCCAGCAGCACGCGACAGGGGGACACTGAAGCTTTCTTT	CASSTRQGDTEAFF
TRBV27	large	TRBJ1-2	TRBD1	TGTGCCAGCAGTTTATCGAAAGGGGGCCGAGCTAACTATGGCTACACCTTC	CASSLSKGGRANYGYTF
TRBV12-3/TRBV12-4	medium-sized	TRBJ2-3	TRBD1	TGTGCCAGCAACGATCTTTCGGATGACAGGGGACGAGACACAGATACGCAGTATTTT	CASNDLSDDRGRDTDTQYF
TRBV5-1	many	TRBJ1-1	NA	TGCGCCAGCAGCTTGGATTCAGGGGCCACTGAAGCTTTCTTT	CASSLDSGATEAFF